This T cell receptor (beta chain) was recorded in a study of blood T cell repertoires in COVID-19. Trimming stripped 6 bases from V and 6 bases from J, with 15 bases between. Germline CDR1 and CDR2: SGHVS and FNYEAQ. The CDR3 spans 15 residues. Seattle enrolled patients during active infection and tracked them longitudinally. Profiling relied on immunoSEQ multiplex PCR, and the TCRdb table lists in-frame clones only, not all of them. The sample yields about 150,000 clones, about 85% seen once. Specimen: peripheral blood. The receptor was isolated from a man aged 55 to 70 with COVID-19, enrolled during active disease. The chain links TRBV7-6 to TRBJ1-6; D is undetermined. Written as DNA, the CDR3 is TGTGCCAGCAGTGCCGTTCAGGCCACTAATTCACCCCTCCACTTT. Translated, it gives CASSAVQATNSPLHF.